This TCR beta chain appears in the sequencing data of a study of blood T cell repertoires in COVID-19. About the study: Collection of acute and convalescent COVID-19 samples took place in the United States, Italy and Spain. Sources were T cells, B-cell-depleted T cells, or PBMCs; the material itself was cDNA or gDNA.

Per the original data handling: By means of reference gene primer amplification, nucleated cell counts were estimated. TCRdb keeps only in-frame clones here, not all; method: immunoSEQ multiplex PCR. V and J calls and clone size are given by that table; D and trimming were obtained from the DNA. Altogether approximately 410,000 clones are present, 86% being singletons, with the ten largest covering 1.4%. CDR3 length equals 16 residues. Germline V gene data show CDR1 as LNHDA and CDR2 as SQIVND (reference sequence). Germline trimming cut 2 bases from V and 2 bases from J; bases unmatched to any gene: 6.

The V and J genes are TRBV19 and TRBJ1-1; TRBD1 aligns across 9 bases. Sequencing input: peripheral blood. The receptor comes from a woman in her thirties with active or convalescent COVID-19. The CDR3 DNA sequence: TGTGCCAGTAGTATATCAGGGACAGGGCACAACACTGAAGCTTTCTTT. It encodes CASSISGTGHNTEAFF.